This section outlines one T cell receptor beta chain sequence together with its context. Its antigen is unidentified. The sample originates from a study of T cells in tuberculosis. The repertoire was sequenced with immunoSEQ multiplex PCR; TCRdb's copy has only in-frame clones and lacks some. The data show about 31,000 clones, under 98% seen once. Study results and caveats: Active tuberculosis patients had shorter CDR3-alpha; the beta difference was nonsignificant. Selection depended on which cryopreserved specimens were available.

The V gene's germline CDR1 is MGHRA and CDR2 YSYEKL. This CDR3 spans 16 amino acids. Trimming shortened V by 4 bases and J by 0 bases, and 13 bases separated the two germline ends. Sample: PBMCs. The sequence derives from a donor aged 5-35 years with latent tuberculosis or without tuberculosis infection. V and J are TRBV4-1 and TRBJ1-3; D perhaps matches TRBD1 (6 bases). The CDR3 protein is CASSLRQDFSGNTIYF. CDR3 sequence (DNA): TGCGCCAGCAGCCTCAGACAGGATTTCTCTGGAAACACCATATATTTT.